What follows are 27 T cell receptor beta chains derived from one specimen sequenced in a study of blood T cell repertoires in COVID-19. Using immunoSEQ multiplex PCR, the repertoire was profiled, and TCRdb retains in-frame clones only, with some absent. This table has under 300,000 clones, about 83% appearing once. Sequenced sample: peripheral blood. The origin of the receptors is a young man who had recovered from COVID-19.

For this clone: The sample holds other DNA sequences that translate to the same CDR3. The J gene is TRBJ2-7, the V gene TRBV5-6; the D gene is possibly TRBD1 (5 bases). Germline CDR1 is SGHDT and CDR2 is YYEEEE. The V end lost 4 bases, the J end lost 3 bases, and 5 bases lay between the germline ends. The CDR3 totals 11 residues. The DNA for the CDR3 is TGTGCCAGCAGCCAGGGCTACGAGCAGTACTTC. It translates to CASSQGYEQYF.

The chain recombines TRBV5-4 with TRBJ1-3; D not certain. Trimming shortened V by 0 bases and J by 0 bases, and 7 bases separated the two germline ends. The CDR3 length is 15 residues. Germline-derived CDR1 and CDR2 are SGHNT and YYREEE (reference sequence). CDR3 amino acids: CASSLAGVSGNTIYF. The CDR3 nucleotides are TGTGCCAGCAGCTTGGCCGGGGTCTCTGGAAACACCATATATTTT.

The V and J genes are TRBV2 and TRBJ2-3; 8 bases agree with TRBD2. Germline values: CDR1 SNHLY, CDR2 FYNNEI. The V gene end was trimmed by 7 bases and the J gene end by 3 bases; junction bases not matched to a gene: 6. CDR3 length: 14 residues. CDR3 nucleotides: TGTGCCAGCATCGGGGGGGGCCCAACAGATACGCAGTATTTT. This sequence encodes CASIGGGPTDTQYF.

The chain combines TRBV7-9 with TRBJ1-1; the D is unclear. The V gene lost 2 bases and the J gene lost 11 bases, with 15 bases spanning the gap. The germline V gene encodes CDR1 SEHNR and CDR2 FQNEAQ (reference sequence). The CDR3 runs to 13 residues. The chain's CDR3 is CASSLRQAYPAFF. As DNA, the CDR3 is TGTGCCAGCAGCTTACGACAAGCCTATCCGGCTTTCTTT.

The chain has TRBV13 and TRBJ1-1, with a weak D call TRBD1 (6 bases). This CDR3 is 12 amino acids long. The V and J ends lost 5 bases and 7 bases respectively, with 11 bases between them. Germline V gives CDR1 PRHDT, CDR2 FYEKMQ (reference sequence). CDR3 nucleotide sequence: TGTGCCAGCAGCATCGGACAGAGTGAAGCTTTCTTT. Amino acid sequence: CASSIGQSEAFF.

The chain uses TRBV12-5 and TRBJ2-1; 10 bases map to TRBD2. Trimming took 4 bases from V and 7 from J; bases not matched to a gene: 1. This CDR3 comprises 13 residues. Germline V gives CDR1 LGHNT, CDR2 FRNRAP. The CDR3 nucleotides are TGTGCTAGTGGTTCAGCGGGGGGGAATGAGCAGTTCTTC. Translation gives CASGSAGGNEQFF.

The chain is built from TRBV24-1 and TRBJ2-7; 7 bases line up with TRBD1. The V gene's germline CDR1 is KGHDR and CDR2 SFDVKD. J gave up 7 bases and V 4 bases, and 9 bases lay outside the gene matches. This CDR3 is 14 amino acids long. The CDR3 loop reads CATSDAQGTGEQYF. The CDR3 DNA reads TGTGCCACCAGTGACGCACAGGGGACGGGGGAGCAGTACTTC.

The J gene is TRBJ1-1, the V gene TRBV6-2 or TRBV6-3; no clear D gene. The CDR3 totals 14 residues. Germline CDR1 is MNHEY and CDR2 is SVGEGT. V lost 5 bases and J lost 7, with 17 bases in between. DNA for the CDR3: TGTGCCAGCAGTGCCACTGGAGAACATGGTGAAGCTTTCTTT. It is translated as CASSATGEHGEAFF.

The CDR3 DNA is TGTGCCAGCAGCGGACAAGGAAGGGGCTATGGCTACACCTTC. Translation gives CASSGQGRGYGYTF. This chain connects TRBV7-9 to TRBJ1-2; D may be TRBD1 (5 bases). Trimming removed 5 bases from V and 4 bases from J, with 14 bases in between. The CDR3 is made up of 14 amino acids. Germline-derived CDR1 and CDR2 are SEHNR and FQNEAQ (reference sequence).

The chain couples TRBV10-3 to TRBJ2-7, with TRBD2 as a possible D gene (6 bases). Per germline, CDR1 ENHRY and CDR2 SYGVKD. This CDR3 spans 12 amino acids. The germline V and J ends were trimmed by 10 bases and 2 bases, with 12 bases remaining between them. The CDR3 coding sequence is TGTGCCACGGGGGTTCCGACCTACGAGCAGTACTTC. This codes for CATGVPTYEQYF.

The chain joins TRBV2 to TRBJ2-2; no clear D. This CDR3 has 13 residues. The germline V and J ends were trimmed by 6 bases and 6 bases, with 11 bases remaining between them. Germline values: CDR1 SNHLY, CDR2 FYNNEI. The CDR3: CASSAKLSGELFF. In nucleotides, the CDR3 is TGTGCCAGCAGCGCTAAGCTGTCCGGGGAGCTGTTTTTT.

Here the CDR3 reads CASSSGTGVDEQFF. The CDR3 region has the DNA TGCGCCAGCAGCTCCGGGACAGGGGTCGATGAGCAGTTCTTC. The chain joins TRBV5-1 to TRBJ2-1; 10 bases align to TRBD1. Losses at the gene ends were 3 bases for V and 8 bases for J; bases not matched to a gene: 5. In germline, CDR1 is SGHRS, CDR2 YFSETQ. CDR3 length: 14 residues.

This clone was recorded only once. V and J are TRBV4-2 and TRBJ2-3; 7 positions agree with TRBD1. There are 16 residues in the CDR3. V trimming: 3 bases; J trimming: 4 bases; junction bases outside the gene matches: 10. Germline assignment: CDR1 LGHNA and CDR2 YNFKEQ. In DNA form, the CDR3 reads TGTGCCAGCAGCCAGCAAACAGGGGAAGTTGCAGATACGCAGTATTTT. Its protein product is CASSQQTGEVADTQYF.

The chain is built from TRBV7-9 and TRBJ2-7; TRBD2 aligns across 11 bases. V lost 5 bases, J lost 0 bases, and 9 bases stayed unmatched. The germline V gene encodes CDR1 SEHNR and CDR2 FQNEAQ (reference sequence). The CDR3 totals 17 residues. As DNA, the CDR3 is TGTGCCAGCAGCCCCTCCGGGACTAGCGGATTCTCCTACGAGCAGTACTTC. It is translated as CASSPSGTSGFSYEQYF. The full variable domain, in which reference TRBV7-9 and TRBJ2-7 provide the parts outside the CDR3, is DTGVSQNPRHKITKRGQNVTFRCDPISEHNRLYWYRQTLGQGPEFLTYFQNEAQLEKSRLLSDRFSAERPKGSFSTLEIQRTEQGDSAMYLCASSPSGTSGFSYEQYFGPGTRLTVT.

This chain uses TRBV4-2 with TRBJ1-6; no reliable D call. Per germline, CDR1 LGHNA and CDR2 YNFKEQ. The length of the CDR3 is 16 residues. The germline V and J ends were trimmed by 0 bases and 5 bases, with 11 bases remaining between them. The CDR3 spells CASSQDRNSNNSPLHF. In nucleotides, the CDR3 is TGTGCCAGCAGCCAAGATCGCAACAGTAATAATTCACCCCTCCACTTT.

The rearrangement joins TRBV19 to TRBJ2-1, with D unresolved. The CDR3 covers 16 residues. Trimming pared 6 bases from V and 0 bases from J, leaving 15 bases between. Germline V gene sequence: CDR1 LNHDA, CDR2 SQIVND (reference sequence). As DNA, the CDR3 is TGTGCCAGTAGCCTACGAACGGGTGTCTCCTACAATGAGCAGTTCTTC. Its protein product is CASSLRTGVSYNEQFF. Combining the CDR3 with reference TRBV19 and TRBJ2-1 gives the whole variable domain DGGITQSPKYLFRKEGQNVTLSCEQNLNHDAMYWYRQDPGQGLRLIYYSQIVNDFQKGDIAEGYSVSREKKESFPLTVTSAQKNPTAFYLCASSLRTGVSYNEQFFGPGTRLTVL.

The chain is built from TRBV6-5 and TRBJ2-1; 8 bases align to TRBD2. V lost 5 bases, J lost 7 bases, and 7 bases stayed unmatched. The germline V gene encodes CDR1 MNHEY and CDR2 SVGAGI. The CDR3 extends over 14 amino acids. The CDR3 loop reads CASSRGGGLNEQFF. In nucleotides, the CDR3 is TGTGCCAGCAGTCGGGGCGGGGGGCTTAATGAGCAGTTCTTC.

V gene TRBV7-8 combines with J gene TRBJ2-3; D may be TRBD1 (5 bases). Trimming took off 2 bases at V and 1 base at J, with 13 bases between the two ends. This CDR3 contains 16 residues. In germline, CDR1 is SGHVS, CDR2 FQNEAQ. The CDR3 reads CASSLKGFTGTDTQYF. As DNA, the CDR3 is TGTGCCAGCAGCTTAAAGGGGTTTACTGGCACAGATACGCAGTATTTT.

In this sample, this clone turned up a few times. The chain recombines TRBV7-9 with TRBJ1-2; no clear D. CDR3 size: 12 residues. Germline V gene lookup returns CDR1 SEHNR and CDR2 FQNEAQ (reference sequence). Trimming removed 5 bases at V and 4 bases at J, with 8 bases between. CDR3 amino acids: CASSDTPYGYTF. CDR3 sequence (DNA): TGTGCCAGCAGCGACACTCCCTATGGCTACACCTTC. Filled out from reference TRBV7-9 and TRBJ1-2, the complete variable domain reads DTGVSQNPRHKITKRGQNVTFRCDPISEHNRLYWYRQTLGQGPEFLTYFQNEAQLEKSRLLSDRFSAERPKGSFSTLEIQRTEQGDSAMYLCASSDTPYGYTFGSGTRLTVV.

The chain carries TRBV14 and TRBJ1-1, with D maybe TRBD1 (5 bases). V was trimmed by 0 bases and J by 3 bases, leaving 8 bases between them. CDR3 length: 14 residues. Germline CDR1 is SGHDN and CDR2 is FVKESK. CDR3 sequence (DNA): TGTGCCAGCAGCCAAGAATGGGGGGACACTGAAGCTTTCTTT. Translating it yields CASSQEWGDTEAFF.

J is TRBJ2-2 and V is TRBV27; a possible D gene is TRBD2 (5 bases). This CDR3 region has 15 residues. Germline V gene lookup returns CDR1 MNHEY and CDR2 SMNVEV (reference sequence). Trimming left V 2 bases short and J 1 base short, with 8 bases between. The CDR3 DNA is TGTGCCAGCAGTTTAAGCGGATTGAACACCGGGGAGCTGTTTTTT. Protein sequence: CASSLSGLNTGELFF.

This clone was seen just once. The gene calls are TRBV3-1 (or the pseudogene TRBV3-2) and TRBJ2-5; 9 bases are shared with TRBD1. Germline values: CDR1 LGHDT, CDR2 YNNKEL (reference sequence). CDR3 length equals 14 residues. J gave up 3 bases and V 4 bases, and 3 bases lay outside the gene matches. CDR3 loop: CASSPRDREETQYF. The DNA for the CDR3 is TGTGCCAGCAGCCCCCGGGACAGGGAAGAGACCCAGTACTTC.

The rearrangement links TRBV6-5 to TRBJ2-1, with 7 bases lining up with TRBD1. After removal of 5 bases from V and 9 bases from J, the junction contained 7 bases not matched to a gene. Looked up from germline, CDR1 is MNHEY and CDR2 is SVGAGI. The CDR3 is 13 amino acids. The CDR3 nucleotides are TGTGCCAGCAGTACAGACAGGGCTATTGAGCAGTTCTTC. Protein: CASSTDRAIEQFF.

This clone was seen only a few times. The J gene is TRBJ1-6, the V gene TRBV23-1; 11 bases fit TRBD1. TRBV23-1 is noted as an ORF with a role that remains uncertain. With V trimmed by 0 bases and J by 10 bases, 11 bases remained unmatched. The CDR3 has 18 amino acids. CDR3 nucleotide sequence: TGCGCCAGCAGTCAATCGAGGGGACAGGGGGTAGAACGATCACCCCTCCACTTT. It is translated as CASSQSRGQGVERSPLHF.

This clone was detected only a few times. The J gene is TRBJ2-7, the V gene TRBV5-1, with a weak D call TRBD2 (6 bases). V was cut by 0 bases and J by 3 bases, with 13 bases left in between. The CDR3 is made up of 15 amino acids. CDR1 and CDR2 (germline): SGHRS, YFSETQ. As DNA, the CDR3 is TGCGCCAGCAGCTTGGCCATCGGGAGAAGCTACGAGCAGTACTTC. Residues: CASSLAIGRSYEQYF.

The rearrangement joins TRBV5-1 to TRBJ1-1; no clear D. Germline CDR1 is SGHRS and CDR2 is YFSETQ. V lost 2 bases, J lost 1 base, and 12 bases lay in between. The CDR3 is made up of 15 amino acids. DNA for the CDR3: TGCGCCAGCAGCTTAGCCAATGGAGGGAACACTGAAGCTTTCTTT. Protein sequence: CASSLANGGNTEAFF.

The table lists this clone with a few counts. This rearrangement joins TRBV2 to TRBJ1-1; no firm D call. CDR1 is SNHLY, CDR2 FYNNEI, per germline. V was clipped by 2 bases and J by 1 base, with 5 bases between them. The CDR3 spans 13 residues. CDR3 nucleotide sequence: TGTGCCAGCAGTGAAAACAGGAACACTGAAGCTTTCTTT. This gives the protein CASSENRNTEAFF. Full variable domain (missing parts from reference TRBV2 and TRBJ1-1): EPEVTQTPSHQVTQMGQEVILRCVPISNHLYFYWYRQILGQKVEFLVSFYNNEISEKSEIFDDQFSVERPDGSNFTLKIRSTKLEDSAMYFCASSENRNTEAFFGQGTRLTVV.